Listed here are 3 T cell receptor beta chains from one sample, sequenced in a study of low-dose radiotherapy and immunotherapy resistance in tumors. First-strand cDNA used TRAV- and TRBV-specific primers, covering alpha and beta chains. TCR amplification ran 15 to 25 PCR cycles using constant-region and V-primer adapter primers. MiXCR, run by TCRdb on the reads, gives a single entry per CDR3 protein. The sample holds 75,000 to 95,000 distinct CDR3 sequences, around 20% seen once. The time point denotes: after trial treatment. Treatment reported: LDRT plus nivolumab, ipilimumab, low-dose cyclophosphamide and aspirin (RACIN trial). The specimen comprised PBMCs, sampled after low-dose radiotherapy plus immunotherapy. The origin of the receptors is a female donor with ovarian cancer.

This clonotype was seen at least ten times. This chain joins TRBV20-1 and TRBJ2-4; D gene uncertain. The CDR3 is 12 amino acids. The germline CDR1 and CDR2 sequences are DFQATT and SNEGSKA (reference sequence). Between the trimmed V and J ends, which lost 3 bases and 2 bases, there was a span of 5 bases. The CDR3 DNA sequence: TGCAGTGCTAGGGAAACCAAAAACATTCAGTACTTC. The encoded protein is CSARETKNIQYF.

This clonotype was observed many times. The DNA for the CDR3 is TGTGCCAGCAGGGGTTCCGGGGAGCTGTTTTTT. The encoded protein is CASRGSGELFF. This chain uses TRBV2 with TRBJ2-2; D unresolved. The CDR3 totals 11 residues. V shed 6 bases and J shed 6 bases, with 5 bases lying between them. Germline V gives CDR1 SNHLY, CDR2 FYNNEI.

This clonotype was observed many times. The rearrangement uses TRBV29-1 and TRBJ1-1; 9 bases agree with TRBD1. Germline V lookup: CDR1 SQVTM, CDR2 ANQGSEA. The V segment lost 2 bases and the J segment 3 bases; nucleotides outside the gene matches: 4. The CDR3 spans 14 residues. CDR3 coding DNA: TGCAGCGTTGAATTGGGACAGGGCGACACTGAAGCTTTCTTT. As protein: CSVELGQGDTEAFF.